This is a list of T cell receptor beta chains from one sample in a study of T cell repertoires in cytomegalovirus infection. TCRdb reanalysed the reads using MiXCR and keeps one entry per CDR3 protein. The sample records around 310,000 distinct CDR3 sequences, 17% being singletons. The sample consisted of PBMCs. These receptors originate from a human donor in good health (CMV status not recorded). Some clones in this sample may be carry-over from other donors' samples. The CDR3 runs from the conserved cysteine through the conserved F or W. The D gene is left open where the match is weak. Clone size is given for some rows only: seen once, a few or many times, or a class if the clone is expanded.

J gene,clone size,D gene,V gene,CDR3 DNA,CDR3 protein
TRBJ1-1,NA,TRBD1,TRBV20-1,TGCAGTGCTAGGGGACAGCCGAACACTGAAGCTTTCTTT,CSARGQPNTEAFF
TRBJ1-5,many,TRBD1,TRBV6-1,TGTGCCAGCAGTTGGACAGGCCCCGCGACCAATCAGCCCCAGCATTTT,CASSWTGPATNQPQHF
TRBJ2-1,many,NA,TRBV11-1,TGTGCCAGCAGCTTAGGACAGCCCAGCTCCTACAATGAGCAGTTCTTC,CASSLGQPSSYNEQFF
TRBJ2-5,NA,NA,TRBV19,TGTGCCAGTACTGACTGGGAGACCCAGTACTTC,CASTDWETQYF
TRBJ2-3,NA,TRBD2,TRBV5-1,TGCGCCAGCAGCCTATCTAGCGGGGGGCCCACAGATACGCAGTATTTT,CASSLSSGGPTDTQYF
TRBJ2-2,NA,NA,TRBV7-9,TGTGCCAGCAGCCAGCCAACGGAGTGGGGAGTATCGGACACCGGGGAGCTGTTTTTT,CASSQPTEWGVSDTGELFF
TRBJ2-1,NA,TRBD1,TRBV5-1,TGCGCCAGCAGCCTTGGACAGGGTCGCGTAAATGAGCAGTTCTTC,CASSLGQGRVNEQFF
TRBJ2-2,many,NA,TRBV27,TGTGCCAGCAGTTCGTTCAAGGATGGGTCCGGAGACACCGGGGAGCTGTTTTTT,CASSSFKDGSGDTGELFF
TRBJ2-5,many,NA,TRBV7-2,TGTGCCAGCAGCTTAAGTGCCCACCCGTACCAAGAGACCCAGTACTTC,CASSLSAHPYQETQYF
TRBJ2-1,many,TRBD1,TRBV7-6,TGTGCTAGCAGCCTCCGGGACAGCAATGAGCAGTTCTTC,CASSLRDSNEQFF
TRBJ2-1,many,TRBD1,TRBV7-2,TGTGCCAGCAGCCCGGACAGGGGTTACAATGAGCAGTTCTTC,CASSPDRGYNEQFF
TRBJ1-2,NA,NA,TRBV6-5,TGTGCCAGCAGTTACTCAACACTGAATAACTATGGCTACACCTTC,CASSYSTLNNYGYTF
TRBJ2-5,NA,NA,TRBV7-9,TGTGCCAGCAGCCCAGGGTTCGGGCCGGAGGAGACCCAGTACTTC,CASSPGFGPEETQYF
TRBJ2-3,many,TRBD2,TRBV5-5,TGTGCCAGCAGCTTGCTCGCCCGGCGGGAGGGCACAGATACGCAGTATTTT,CASSLLARREGTDTQYF
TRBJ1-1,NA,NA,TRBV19,TGTGCCAGTAGTATAGCGAGCGGCACTGAAGCTTTCTTT,CASSIASGTEAFF
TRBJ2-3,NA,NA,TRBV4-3,TGCGCCAGCAGCCAACTAGCGAACGCAGATACGCAGTATTTT,CASSQLANADTQYF
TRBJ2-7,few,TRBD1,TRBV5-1,TGCGCCAGCAGCTTGGGGGACAGGGTAGAAAACGAGCAGTACTTC,CASSLGDRVENEQYF
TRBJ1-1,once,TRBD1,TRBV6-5,TGTGCCAGCAGTTACCAGACAGGGCTGGGCACTGAAGCTTTCTTT,CASSYQTGLGTEAFF
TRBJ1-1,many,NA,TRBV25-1,TGTGCCAGCAGTGACAGGGCGAACACTGAAGCTTTCTTT,CASSDRANTEAFF
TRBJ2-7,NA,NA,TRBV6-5,TGTGCCAGCAGCGTGGCGGGATACTCCTACGAGCAGTACTTC,CASSVAGYSYEQYF
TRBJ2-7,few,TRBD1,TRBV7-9,TGTGCCAGCAGCTTCCGACAGGGGGTCGAGCAGTACTTC,CASSFRQGVEQYF
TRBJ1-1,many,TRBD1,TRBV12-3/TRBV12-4,TGTGCCAGCAGTTTCGGGACAGGCCTGTTAGTGAACACTGAAGCTTTCTTT,CASSFGTGLLVNTEAFF
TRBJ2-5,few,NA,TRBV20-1,TGCAGTGCTACCCCCGGACAGGGCCCAGCGGGGGAGACCCAGTACTTC,CSATPGQGPAGETQYF
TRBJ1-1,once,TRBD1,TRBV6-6,TGTGCCAGCAGTCGGGACAGGGTTCGCACTGCAGCTTGCTTT,CASSRDRVRTAACF
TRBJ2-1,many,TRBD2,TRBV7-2,TGTGCCAGCAGCTTATCCAGCGGGGGGACCAATGAGCAGTTCTTC,CASSLSSGGTNEQFF
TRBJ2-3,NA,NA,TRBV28,TGTGCCAGCAGTTTTAGTACAGGAGGAGATACGCAGTATTTT,CASSFSTGGDTQYF
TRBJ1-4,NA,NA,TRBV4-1,TGCGCCAGCAGCTACCCTGCAACTAATGAAAAACTGTTTTTT,CASSYPATNEKLFF
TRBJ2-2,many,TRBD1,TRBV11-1,TGTGCCAGCAGCTTCTCCGGGACAGGCGACTTCGGGGAGCTGTTTTTT,CASSFSGTGDFGELFF
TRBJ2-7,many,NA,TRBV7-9,TGTGCCAGCAGCTTTACGGCTACCTACGAGCAGTACTTC,CASSFTATYEQYF
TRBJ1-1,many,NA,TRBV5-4,TGTGCCAGCAGCTTGATGGCGCTGAACACTGAAGCTTTCTTT,CASSLMALNTEAFF
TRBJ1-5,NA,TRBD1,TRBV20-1,TGCAGTGCTGTCAGGGGGACTCAGCCCCAGCATTTT,CSAVRGTQPQHF
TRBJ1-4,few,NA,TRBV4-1,TGCGCCAGCTCACAGCGGGGGAATGAAAAACTGTTTTTT,CASSQRGNEKLFF
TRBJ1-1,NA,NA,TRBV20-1,TGCAGTGCTAGTAGCGGTTACACTGAAGCTTTCTTT,CSASSGYTEAFF
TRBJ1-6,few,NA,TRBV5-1,TGCGCCAGCAGCGTAAAGACAGGAGACAATTCACCCCTCCACTTT,CASSVKTGDNSPLHF
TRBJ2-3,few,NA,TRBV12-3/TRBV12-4,TGTGCCAGCAGTTTGCGGGGGCACACAGATACGCAGTATTTT,CASSLRGHTDTQYF
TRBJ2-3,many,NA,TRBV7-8,TGTGCCAGCAGCGTCCAGGGTATTAGGGATACGCAGTATTTT,CASSVQGIRDTQYF
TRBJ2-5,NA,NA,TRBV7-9,TGTGCCAGCAGCTTAGACGGCGGAGAGACCCAGTACTTC,CASSLDGGETQYF
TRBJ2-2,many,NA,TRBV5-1,TGCGCCAGCAGCTTGAACGAGGACATCGCGAACACCGGGGAGCTGTTTTTT,CASSLNEDIANTGELFF
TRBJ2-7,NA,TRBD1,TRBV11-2,TGTGCCAGCAGCGCTTGGGGACAGGGGGCTGGCGAGCAGTACTTC,CASSAWGQGAGEQYF
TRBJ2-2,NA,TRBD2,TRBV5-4,TGTGCCAGCAGCTTGGGCGGGGGTACGAACACCGGGGAGCTGTTTTTT,CASSLGGGTNTGELFF
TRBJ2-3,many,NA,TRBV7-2,TGTGCCAGCAGCTTAGCGGATTTGGTTGTCACAGATACGCAGTATTTT,CASSLADLVVTDTQYF
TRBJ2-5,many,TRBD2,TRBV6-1,TGTGCCAGCAGACTTGCGGGGGGGGTAGAGACCCAGTACTTC,CASRLAGGVETQYF
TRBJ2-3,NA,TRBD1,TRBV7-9,TGTGCCAGTAGTAGACAGGGACCCTTGGATACGCAGTATTTT,CASSRQGPLDTQYF
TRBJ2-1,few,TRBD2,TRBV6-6,TGTGCCAGCATCATTGGGGCTAGCGGGGGAGGTGAGCAGTTCTTC,CASIIGASGGGEQFF
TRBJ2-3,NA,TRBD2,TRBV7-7,TGTGCTAGCAGCTTTACTAGCGATCCCTCAGATACGCAGTATTTT,CASSFTSDPSDTQYF
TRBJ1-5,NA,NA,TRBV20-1,TGCAGTGCTTTAAGGGGTGGCAATCAGCCCCAGCATTTT,CSALRGGNQPQHF
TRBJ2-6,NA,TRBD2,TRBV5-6,TGTGCCAGCAGCTTTCTTTCTAGCGGGGGGAAAGGGTCTGGGGCCAACGTCCTGACTTTC,CASSFLSSGGKGSGANVLTF
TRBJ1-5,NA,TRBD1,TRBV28,TGTGCCAGCAGGGCCGGGACAGGGGGCAATCAGCCCCAGCATTTT,CASRAGTGGNQPQHF
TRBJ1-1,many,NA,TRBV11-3,TGTGCCAGCAGCCCCGGTGAGGACCGTGAAGCTTTCTTT,CASSPGEDREAFF
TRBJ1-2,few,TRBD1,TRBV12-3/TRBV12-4,TGTGCCAGCAGTCCCCCAGGGGGGTTTCGTGGCTACACCTTC,CASSPPGGFRGYTF
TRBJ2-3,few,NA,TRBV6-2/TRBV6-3,TGTGCCAGCAGTTACTCGGGCCCAGATACGCAGTATTTT,CASSYSGPDTQYF
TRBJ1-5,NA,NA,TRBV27,TGTGCCAGCAGCGTAGGGGGAAACAATCAGCCCCAGCATTTT,CASSVGGNNQPQHF